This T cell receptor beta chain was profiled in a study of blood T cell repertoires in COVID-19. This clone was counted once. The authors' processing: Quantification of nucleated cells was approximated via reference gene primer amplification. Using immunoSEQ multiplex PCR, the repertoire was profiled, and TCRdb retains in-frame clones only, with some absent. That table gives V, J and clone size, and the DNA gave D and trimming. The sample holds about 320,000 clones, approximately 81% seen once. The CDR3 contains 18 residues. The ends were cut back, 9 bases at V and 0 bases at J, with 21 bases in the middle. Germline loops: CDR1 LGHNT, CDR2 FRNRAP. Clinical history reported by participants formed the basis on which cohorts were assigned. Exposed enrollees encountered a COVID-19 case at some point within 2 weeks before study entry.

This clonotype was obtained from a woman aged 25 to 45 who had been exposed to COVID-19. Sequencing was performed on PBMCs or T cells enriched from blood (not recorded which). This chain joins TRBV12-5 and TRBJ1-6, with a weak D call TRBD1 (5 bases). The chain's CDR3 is CARGDGGEGSSYNSPLHF. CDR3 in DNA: TGTGCTAGAGGAGATGGAGGGGAAGGGAGCTCCTATAATTCACCCCTCCACTTT.